This T cell receptor beta chain was identified in a study of CD8 T cells in ankylosing spondylitis. Study findings and constraints: In ankylosing spondylitis blood, a motif of roughly eight highly homologous TCR beta variants appeared characteristic.

TCRdb re-derived calls from the 5' RACE reads in MiXCR, one entry per CDR3 protein. This sample yields approximately 550,000 distinct CDR3 sequences, of which 9.5% to 15% are seen a single time; around 6.8% belongs to the top ten. At least ten counts were recorded for this clonotype. The target antigen is unknown. The V and J ends lost 0 bases and 0 bases respectively, with 6 bases between them. The CDR3 loop spans 15 amino acids. CDR1 LGHDT and CDR2 YNNKEL come from the germline V gene (reference sequence). J is TRBJ1-5 and V is TRBV3-1, with D uncertain. The sequence came from a male donor with ankylosing spondylitis. Sequencing was carried out using blood, either unsorted or a sorted T cell fraction (not recorded which). DNA of the CDR3: TGTGCCAGCAGCCAAGATACGGGTAGCAATCAGCCCCAGCATTTT. This encodes CASSQDTGSNQPQHF. The full variable domain, with the rest looked up from reference TRBV3-1 and TRBJ1-5, is DTAVSQTPKYLVTQMGNDKSIKCEQNLGHDTMYWYKQDSKKFLKIMFSYNNKELIINETVPNRFSPKSPDKAHLNLHINSLELGDSAVYFCASSQDTGSNQPQHFGDGTRLSIL.